This entry concerns a single TCR beta chain. This clonotype occurred a few times. Its antigen is unknown. Base qualities were left out, and no much larger clone turns up one base away. This sample was taken from a study of T-cell reconstitution after alpha-beta-depleted transplantation in children (dated by TCRdb to 2016 to 2017). Context from the whole study: The study quantitatively tracked T-cell immune reconstitution after TCRalphabeta/CD19-depleted allogeneic hematopoietic cell transplantation in children using TCR repertoire profiling.

As encoded in the germline V gene, CDR1 is SGHTA while CDR2 is FQGTGA. V and J are truncated by 1 base and 1 base respectively, leaving an intervening sequence of 4 bases. The CDR3 covers 13 residues, taking in both the cysteine and the phenylalanine. Just CDR3 DNA is preserved here, 39 bases in frame from base 1. Library generation was performed with PCR. The listed sequencing device is Illumina HiSeq 2500. TCR library preparation used molecular barcoding, with unique molecular identifiers applied to normalize quantification of the TCRbeta repertoire. TCRdb took the public reads, trimmed them with fastp at Q25, ran MiXCR for clone calling and kept in-frame beta chains. For every CDR3 protein sequence, its rows merge into one entry that carries the most common genes and DNA. This sample gives a few hundred thousand distinct CDR3 sequences in total; around 19% of them show up just once. The ten largest clones represent more than 2.5% of the sample.

Sequences were derived from PBMCs from the stem cell graft donor, sampled from the stem cell graft. The sequence links TRBV7-3 to TRBJ1-1, with no confident D gene call. This TCR was recovered from a human donor who donated a stem cell graft to a child with acute lymphoblastic leukemia. The CDR3 region: CASSLIENTEAFF. The base sequence is TGTGCCAGCAGCTTAATCGAGAACACTGAAGCTTTCTTT.